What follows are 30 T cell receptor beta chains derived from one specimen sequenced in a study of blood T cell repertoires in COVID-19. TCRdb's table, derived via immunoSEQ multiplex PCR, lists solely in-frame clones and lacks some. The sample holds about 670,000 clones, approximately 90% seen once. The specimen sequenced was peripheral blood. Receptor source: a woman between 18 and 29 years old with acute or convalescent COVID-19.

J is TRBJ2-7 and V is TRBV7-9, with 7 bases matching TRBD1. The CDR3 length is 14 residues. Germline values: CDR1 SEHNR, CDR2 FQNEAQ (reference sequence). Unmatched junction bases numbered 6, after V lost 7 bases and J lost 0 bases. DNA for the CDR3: TGTGCCAGCAATACCGGGACAGACTCCTACGAGCAGTACTTC. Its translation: CASNTGTDSYEQYF.

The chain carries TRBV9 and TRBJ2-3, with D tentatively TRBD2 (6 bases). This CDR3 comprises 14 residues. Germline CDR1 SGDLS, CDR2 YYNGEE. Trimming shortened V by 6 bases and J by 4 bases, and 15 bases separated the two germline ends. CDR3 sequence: CASNPTPGADTQYF. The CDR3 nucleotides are TGTGCCAGCAATCCAACCCCGGGGGCAGATACGCAGTATTTT.

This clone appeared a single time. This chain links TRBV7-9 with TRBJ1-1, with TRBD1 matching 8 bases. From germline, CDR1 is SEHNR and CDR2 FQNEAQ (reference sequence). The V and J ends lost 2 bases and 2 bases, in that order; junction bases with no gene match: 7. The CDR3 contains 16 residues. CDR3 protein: CASSLLGQEINTEAFF. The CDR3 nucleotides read TGTGCCAGCAGCTTATTGGGACAGGAAATCAACACTGAAGCTTTCTTT.

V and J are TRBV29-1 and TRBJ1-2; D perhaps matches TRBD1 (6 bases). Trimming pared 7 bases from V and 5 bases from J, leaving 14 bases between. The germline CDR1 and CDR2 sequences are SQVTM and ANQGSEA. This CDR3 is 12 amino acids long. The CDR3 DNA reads TGCAGCGGTTCACAGGGAGGGTATGGCTACACCTTC. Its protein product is CSGSQGGYGYTF. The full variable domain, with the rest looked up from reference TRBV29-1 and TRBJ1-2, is SAVISQKPSRDICQRGTSLTIQCQVDSQVTMMFWYRQQPGQSLTLIATANQGSEATYESGFVIDKFPISRPNLTFSTLTVSNMSPEDSSIYLCSGSQGGYGYTFGSGTRLTVV.

CDR3 sequence (DNA): TGTGCCAGCAGCCAAAGGTCAGGGCCGTACGAGCAGTACTTC. Protein product: CASSQRSGPYEQYF. This chain links TRBV3-1 (or the pseudogene TRBV3-2) with TRBJ2-7; D might be TRBD1 (5 bases). The CDR3 sequence is 14 residues long. Germline V gene data show CDR1 as LGHDT and CDR2 as YNNKEL (reference sequence). Trimming removed 2 bases at V and 4 bases at J, with 12 bases between.

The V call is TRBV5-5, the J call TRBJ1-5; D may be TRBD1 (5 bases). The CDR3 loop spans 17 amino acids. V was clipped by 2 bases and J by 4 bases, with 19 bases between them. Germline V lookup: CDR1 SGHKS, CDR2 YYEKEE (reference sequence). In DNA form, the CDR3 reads TGTGCCAGCAGCTTCAACCCAGGGACGGGAGGAAATCAGCCCCAGCATTTT. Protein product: CASSFNPGTGGNQPQHF.

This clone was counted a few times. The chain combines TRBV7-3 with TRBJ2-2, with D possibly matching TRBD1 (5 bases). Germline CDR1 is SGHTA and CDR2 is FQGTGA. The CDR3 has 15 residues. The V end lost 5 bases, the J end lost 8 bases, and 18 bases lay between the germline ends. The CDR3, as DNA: TGTGCCAGCAGCCCCCCGGACACCAACCCGGGGGAGCTGTTTTTT. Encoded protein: CASSPPDTNPGELFF. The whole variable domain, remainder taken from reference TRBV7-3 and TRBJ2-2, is GAGVSQTPSNKVTEKGKYVELRCDPISGHTALYWYRQSLGQGPEFLIYFQGTGAADDSGLPNDRFFAVRPEGSVSTLKIQRTERGDSAVYLCASSPPDTNPGELFFGEGSRLTVL.

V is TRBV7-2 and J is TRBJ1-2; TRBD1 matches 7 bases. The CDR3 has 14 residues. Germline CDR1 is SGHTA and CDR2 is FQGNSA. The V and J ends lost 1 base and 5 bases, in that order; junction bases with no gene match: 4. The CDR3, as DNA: TGTGCCAGCAGCTTAGGGGCAGGGGGGTATGGCTACACCTTC. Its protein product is CASSLGAGGYGYTF.

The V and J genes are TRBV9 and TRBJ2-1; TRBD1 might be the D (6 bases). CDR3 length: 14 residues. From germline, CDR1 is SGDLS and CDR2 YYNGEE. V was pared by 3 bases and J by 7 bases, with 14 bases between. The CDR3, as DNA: TGTGCCAGCAGCGCCGGGACACTGATGAATGAGCAGTTCTTC. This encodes CASSAGTLMNEQFF.

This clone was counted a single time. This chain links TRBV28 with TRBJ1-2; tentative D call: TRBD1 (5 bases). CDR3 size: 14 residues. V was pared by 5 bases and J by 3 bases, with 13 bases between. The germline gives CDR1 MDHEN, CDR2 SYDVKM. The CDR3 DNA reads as TGTGCCAGCAGTCCGGGAGGGGAGGACTATGGCTACACCTTC. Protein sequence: CASSPGGEDYGYTF.

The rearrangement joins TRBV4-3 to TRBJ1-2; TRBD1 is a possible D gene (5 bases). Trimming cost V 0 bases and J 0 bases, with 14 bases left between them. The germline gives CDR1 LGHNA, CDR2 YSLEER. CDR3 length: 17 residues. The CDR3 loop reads CASSQEWVRGANYGYTF. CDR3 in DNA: TGCGCCAGCAGCCAAGAGTGGGTACGGGGGGCTAACTATGGCTACACCTTC.

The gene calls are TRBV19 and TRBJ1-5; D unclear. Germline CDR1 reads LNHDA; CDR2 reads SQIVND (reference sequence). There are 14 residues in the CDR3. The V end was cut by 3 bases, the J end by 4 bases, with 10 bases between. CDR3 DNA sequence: TGTGCCAGTAGTATCGGGTATGTAAATCAGCCCCAGCATTTT. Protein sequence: CASSIGYVNQPQHF.

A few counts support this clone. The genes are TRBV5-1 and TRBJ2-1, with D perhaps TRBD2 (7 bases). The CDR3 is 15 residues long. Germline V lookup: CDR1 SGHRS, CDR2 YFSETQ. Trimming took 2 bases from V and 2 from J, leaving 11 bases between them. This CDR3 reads CASSLRGGTYNEQFF. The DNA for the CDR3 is TGCGCCAGCAGCTTAAGGGGGGGCACCTACAATGAGCAGTTCTTC.

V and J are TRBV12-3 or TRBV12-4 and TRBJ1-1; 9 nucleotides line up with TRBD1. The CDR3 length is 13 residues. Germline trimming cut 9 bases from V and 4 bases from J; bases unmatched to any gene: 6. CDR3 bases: TGTGCCAGGGACAGGGGTGTTTGCACTGAAGCTTTCTTT. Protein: CARDRGVCTEAFF.

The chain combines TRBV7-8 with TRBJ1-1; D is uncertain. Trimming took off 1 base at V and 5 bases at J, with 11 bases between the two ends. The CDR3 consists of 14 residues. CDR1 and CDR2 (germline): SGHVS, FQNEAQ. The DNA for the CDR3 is TGTGCCAGCAGCTTAGTTTCAGGTACGACTGAAGCTTTCTTT. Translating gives CASSLVSGTTEAFF.

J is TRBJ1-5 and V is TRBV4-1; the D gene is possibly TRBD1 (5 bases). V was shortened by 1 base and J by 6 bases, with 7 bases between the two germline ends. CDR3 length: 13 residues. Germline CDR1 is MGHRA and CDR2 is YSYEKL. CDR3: CASSQGQGQPQHF. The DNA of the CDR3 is TGCGCCAGCAGCCAAGGTCAGGGTCAGCCCCAGCATTTT.

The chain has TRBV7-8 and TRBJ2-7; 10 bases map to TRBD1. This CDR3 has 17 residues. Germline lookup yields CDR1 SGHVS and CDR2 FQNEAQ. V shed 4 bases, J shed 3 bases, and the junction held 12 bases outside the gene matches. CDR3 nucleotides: TGTGCCAGCAGCTCCGGGACAGGGGTTTTTGGCATCTACGAGCAGTACTTC. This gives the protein CASSSGTGVFGIYEQYF.

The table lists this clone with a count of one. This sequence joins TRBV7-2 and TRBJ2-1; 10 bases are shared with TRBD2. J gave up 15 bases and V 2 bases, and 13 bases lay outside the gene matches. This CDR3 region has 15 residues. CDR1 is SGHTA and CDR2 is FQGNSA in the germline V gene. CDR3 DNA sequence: TGTGCCAGCAGCTTAAGCGGGGGGGCCGTCGTGGGTTGGTTCTTC. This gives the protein CASSLSGGAVVGWFF.

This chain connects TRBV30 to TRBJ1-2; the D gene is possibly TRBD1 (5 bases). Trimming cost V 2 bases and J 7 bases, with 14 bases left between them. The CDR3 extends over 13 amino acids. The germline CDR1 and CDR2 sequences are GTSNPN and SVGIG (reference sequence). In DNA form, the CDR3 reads TGTGCCTGGAGTAAAACGGGGAGGGGTGGCTACACCTTC. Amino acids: CAWSKTGRGGYTF. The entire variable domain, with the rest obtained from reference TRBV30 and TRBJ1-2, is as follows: SQTIHQWPATLVQPVGSPLSLECTVEGTSNPNLYWYRQAAGRGLQLLFYSVGIGQISSEVPQNLSASRPQDRQFILSSKKLLLSDSGFYLCAWSKTGRGGYTFGSGTRLTVV.

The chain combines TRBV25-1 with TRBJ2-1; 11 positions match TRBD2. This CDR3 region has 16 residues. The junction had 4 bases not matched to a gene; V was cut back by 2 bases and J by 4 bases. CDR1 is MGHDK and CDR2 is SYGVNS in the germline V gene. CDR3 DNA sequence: TGTGCCAGCAGTGAACTAGCGGGGGGCCCATACAATGAGCAGTTCTTC. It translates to CASSELAGGPYNEQFF.

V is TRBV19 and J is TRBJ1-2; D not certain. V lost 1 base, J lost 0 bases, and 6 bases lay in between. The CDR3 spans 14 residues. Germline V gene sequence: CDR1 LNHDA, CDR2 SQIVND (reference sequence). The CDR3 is CASSIGSANYGYTF. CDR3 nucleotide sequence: TGTGCCAGTAGTATAGGGTCAGCTAACTATGGCTACACCTTC.

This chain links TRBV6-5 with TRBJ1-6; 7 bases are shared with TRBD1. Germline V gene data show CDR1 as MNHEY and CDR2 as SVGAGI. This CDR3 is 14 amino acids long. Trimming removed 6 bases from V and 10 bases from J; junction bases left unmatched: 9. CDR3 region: CASRITGEASPLHF. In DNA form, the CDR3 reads TGTGCCAGCAGGATAACAGGGGAGGCATCACCCCTCCACTTT.

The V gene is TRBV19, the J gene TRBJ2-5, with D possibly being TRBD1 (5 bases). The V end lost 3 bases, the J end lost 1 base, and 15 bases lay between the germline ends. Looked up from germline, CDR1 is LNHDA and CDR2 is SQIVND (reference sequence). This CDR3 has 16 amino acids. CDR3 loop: CASSIWGLGVQETQYF. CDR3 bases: TGTGCCAGTAGTATCTGGGGCCTAGGGGTCCAAGAGACCCAGTACTTC.

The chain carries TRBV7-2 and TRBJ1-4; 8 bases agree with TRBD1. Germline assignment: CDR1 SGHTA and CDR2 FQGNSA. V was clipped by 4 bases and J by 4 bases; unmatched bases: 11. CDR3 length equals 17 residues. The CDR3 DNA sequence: TGTGCCAGCAGCTCACGCCTCAGGGGGCGCAGTAATGAAAAACTGTTTTTT. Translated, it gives CASSSRLRGRSNEKLFF.

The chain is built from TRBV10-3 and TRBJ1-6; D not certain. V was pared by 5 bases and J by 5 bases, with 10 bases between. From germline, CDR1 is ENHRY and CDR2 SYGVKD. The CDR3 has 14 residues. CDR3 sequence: CAISQVADNSPLHF. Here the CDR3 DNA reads TGTGCCATCAGTCAGGTCGCCGATAATTCACCCCTCCACTTT.

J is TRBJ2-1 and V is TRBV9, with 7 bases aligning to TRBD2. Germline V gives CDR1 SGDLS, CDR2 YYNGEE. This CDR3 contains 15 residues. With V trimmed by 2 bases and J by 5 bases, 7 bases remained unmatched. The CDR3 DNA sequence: TGTGCCAGCAGCGTGAGTAGCGGGCCTAACAATGAGCAGTTCTTC. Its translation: CASSVSSGPNNEQFF.

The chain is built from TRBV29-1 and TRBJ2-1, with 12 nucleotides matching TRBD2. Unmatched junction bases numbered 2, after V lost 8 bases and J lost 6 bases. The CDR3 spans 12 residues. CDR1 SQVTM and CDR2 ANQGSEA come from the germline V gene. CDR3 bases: TGCAGCTTGGGACTAGCGGGCAATGAGCAGTTCTTC. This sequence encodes CSLGLAGNEQFF.

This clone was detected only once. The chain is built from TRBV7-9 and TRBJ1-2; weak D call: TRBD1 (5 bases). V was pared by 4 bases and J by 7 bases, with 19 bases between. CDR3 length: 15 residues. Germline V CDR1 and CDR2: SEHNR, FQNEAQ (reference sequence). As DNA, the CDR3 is TGTGCCAGCAGCTCTTCGGGGACTATGAGGGTTGGCTACACCTTC. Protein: CASSSSGTMRVGYTF.

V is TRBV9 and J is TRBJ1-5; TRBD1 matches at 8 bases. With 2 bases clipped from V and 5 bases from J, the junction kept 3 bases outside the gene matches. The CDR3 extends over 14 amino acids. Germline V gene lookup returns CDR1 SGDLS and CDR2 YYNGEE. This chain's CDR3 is CASSVGTGDQPQHF. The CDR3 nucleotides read TGTGCCAGCAGCGTCGGGACAGGAGATCAGCCCCAGCATTTT.

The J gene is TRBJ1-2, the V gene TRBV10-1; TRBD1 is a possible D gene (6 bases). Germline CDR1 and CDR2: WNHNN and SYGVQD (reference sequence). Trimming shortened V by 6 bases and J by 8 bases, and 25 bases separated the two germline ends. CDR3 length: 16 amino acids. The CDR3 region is CASSEKTDSLHWGYTF. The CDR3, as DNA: TGCGCCAGCAGCGAGAAAACGGACAGTCTCCATTGGGGCTACACCTTC.